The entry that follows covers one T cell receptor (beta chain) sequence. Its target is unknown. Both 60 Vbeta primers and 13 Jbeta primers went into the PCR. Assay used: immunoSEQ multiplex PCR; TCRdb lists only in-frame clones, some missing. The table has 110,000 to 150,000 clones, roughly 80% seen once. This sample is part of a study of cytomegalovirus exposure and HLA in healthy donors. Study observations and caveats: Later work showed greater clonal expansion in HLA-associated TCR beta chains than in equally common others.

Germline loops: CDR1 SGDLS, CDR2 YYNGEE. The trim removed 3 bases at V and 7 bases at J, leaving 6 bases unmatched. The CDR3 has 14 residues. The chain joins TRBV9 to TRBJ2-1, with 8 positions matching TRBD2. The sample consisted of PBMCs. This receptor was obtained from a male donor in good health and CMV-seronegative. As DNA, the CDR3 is TGTGCCAGCAGCGCCGGGGGGGGTTTTAATGAGCAGTTCTTC. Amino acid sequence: CASSAGGGFNEQFF.